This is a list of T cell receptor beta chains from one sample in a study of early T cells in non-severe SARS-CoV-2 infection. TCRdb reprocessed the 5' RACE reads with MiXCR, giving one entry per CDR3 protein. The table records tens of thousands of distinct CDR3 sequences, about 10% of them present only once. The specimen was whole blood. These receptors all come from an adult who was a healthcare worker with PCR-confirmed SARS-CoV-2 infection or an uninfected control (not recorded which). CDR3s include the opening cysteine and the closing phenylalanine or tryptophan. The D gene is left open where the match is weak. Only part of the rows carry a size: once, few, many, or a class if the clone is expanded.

cdr3_aa: CASNGEGRGGEQFF
cdr3_nt: TGTGCCAGCAATGGGGAGGGACGGGGAGGTGAGCAGTTCTTC
v_call: TRBV6-1
j_call: TRBJ2-1
d_call: TRBD2
clone_size: -

cdr3_aa: CASSGDRGLDSPLHF
cdr3_nt: TGTGCCAGCAGTGGGGACAGGGGGCTCGATTCACCCCTCCACTTT
v_call: TRBV2
j_call: TRBJ1-6
d_call: TRBD1
clone_size: many

cdr3_aa: CAISDFLLLYEQYF
cdr3_nt: TGTGCCATCAGTGACTTTCTACTGCTCTACGAGCAGTACTTC
v_call: TRBV10-3
j_call: TRBJ2-7
d_call: -
clone_size: many

cdr3_aa: CASSRNLGSGHSTEAFF
cdr3_nt: TGTGCCAGCAGCCGAAATTTGGGCTCGGGACACTCGACTGAAGCTTTCTTT
v_call: TRBV7-9
j_call: TRBJ1-1
d_call: -
clone_size: medium-sized

cdr3_aa: CATSRGQGKDEAFF
cdr3_nt: TGTGCCACCAGCAGAGGCCAGGGGAAGGATGAAGCTTTCTTT
v_call: TRBV15
j_call: TRBJ1-1
d_call: -
clone_size: few

cdr3_aa: CASSEYLDSPLHF
cdr3_nt: TGCGCCAGCAGTGAGTATCTGGACTCACCCCTCCACTTT
v_call: TRBV10-2
j_call: TRBJ1-6
d_call: -
clone_size: few

cdr3_aa: CASILGQGVSGYTF
cdr3_nt: TGTGCCAGCATTCTGGGACAGGGGGTGTCTGGCTACACCTTC
v_call: TRBV2
j_call: TRBJ1-2
d_call: TRBD1
clone_size: -

cdr3_aa: CSVGRSGLGAYEQYF
cdr3_nt: TGCAGCGTTGGGCGGTCGGGACTGGGGGCCTACGAGCAGTACTTC
v_call: TRBV29-1
j_call: TRBJ2-7
d_call: -
clone_size: -

cdr3_aa: CASSLEGLVYNEQFF
cdr3_nt: TGTGCCAGCAGCTTAGAGGGACTAGTGTACAATGAGCAGTTCTTC
v_call: TRBV11-2
j_call: TRBJ2-1
d_call: TRBD2
clone_size: many

cdr3_aa: CASSFGQLAYEQYF
cdr3_nt: TGTGCCAGCAGTTTCGGACAGTTGGCCTACGAGCAGTACTTC
v_call: TRBV12-3/TRBV12-4
j_call: TRBJ2-7
d_call: -
clone_size: -

cdr3_aa: CASSPQGRGTEAFF
cdr3_nt: TGTGCCAGCAGTCCCCAGGGGCGAGGGACTGAAGCTTTCTTT
v_call: TRBV25-1
j_call: TRBJ1-1
d_call: -
clone_size: many

cdr3_aa: CASRREVNTGELFF
cdr3_nt: TGTGCCAGCAGGAGGGAGGTGAACACCGGGGAGCTGTTTTTT
v_call: TRBV2
j_call: TRBJ2-2
d_call: -
clone_size: many

cdr3_aa: CATSRTGYGGYTF
cdr3_nt: TGTGCCACCAGCAGAACAGGGTATGGTGGCTACACCTTC
v_call: TRBV15
j_call: TRBJ1-2
d_call: -
clone_size: many

cdr3_aa: CASTQEGSEAQPQHF
cdr3_nt: TGTGCCAGCACCCAAGAGGGGTCCGAGGCCCAGCCCCAGCATTTT
v_call: TRBV12-3/TRBV12-4
j_call: TRBJ1-5
d_call: -
clone_size: many

cdr3_aa: CASSLAPAEADTQYF
cdr3_nt: TGTGCCAGCAGCTTAGCTCCAGCGGAAGCCGATACGCAGTATTTT
v_call: TRBV7-2
j_call: TRBJ2-3
d_call: -
clone_size: many

cdr3_aa: CASSLRLNTEAFF
cdr3_nt: TGCGCCAGCAGCTTGCGACTGAACACTGAAGCTTTCTTT
v_call: TRBV5-1
j_call: TRBJ1-1
d_call: -
clone_size: many